Following are 19 T cell receptor beta chains from one sample sequenced in a study of radiotherapy plus CTLA-4 blockade in lung cancer. TCRdb's copy holds only in-frame clones and misses some; the assay was immunoSEQ multiplex PCR. The repertoire holds approximately 19,000 clones, with roughly 83% as singletons. The sample here was peripheral blood, taken from a patient treated with radiotherapy plus ipilimumab. The receptors derive from a human donor with non-small cell lung cancer whose response to radiotherapy plus ipilimumab could not be evaluated.

The genes are TRBV28 and TRBJ2-3, with 9 bases aligning to TRBD2. Germline V gene data show CDR1 as MDHEN and CDR2 as SYDVKM. V was clipped by 6 bases and J by 4 bases; unmatched bases: 17. This CDR3 contains 18 residues. The CDR3 bases are TGTGCCAGCAGCCCAATTGCGGTAGCGGGGGCCGGGGCAGATACGCAGTATTTT. Translating it yields CASSPIAVAGAGADTQYF.

V and J are TRBV28 and TRBJ1-5, with D unresolved. This CDR3 spans 15 amino acids. V was cut by 2 bases and J by 0 bases, with 8 bases left in between. Germline loops: CDR1 MDHEN, CDR2 SYDVKM. The CDR3 bases are TGTGCCAGCAGTTTACGGGGTTATAGCAATCAGCCCCAGCATTTT. It is translated as CASSLRGYSNQPQHF.

J is TRBJ1-2 and V is TRBV4-1; D call uncertain. Germline V CDR1 and CDR2: MGHRA, YSYEKL. Trimming cost V 0 bases and J 7 bases, with 9 bases left between them. This CDR3 is built from 13 residues. The CDR3 DNA sequence: TGCGCCAGCAGCCAAGATACCTCGGTTGGCTACACCTTC. Protein: CASSQDTSVGYTF.

The gene calls are TRBV7-9 and TRBJ2-1; TRBD2 matches 7 bases. The CDR3 contains 12 residues. Germline V CDR1 and CDR2: SEHNR, FQNEAQ (reference sequence). The V segment lost 5 bases and the J segment 8 bases; nucleotides outside the gene matches: 3. The CDR3: CASSPTSDEQFF. The CDR3 bases are TGTGCCAGCAGCCCCACTAGCGATGAGCAGTTCTTC.

This clone qualifies as large. Other DNA sequences in this specimen translate into the identical CDR3. The chain links TRBV27 to TRBJ2-3; the match to TRBD1 covers 9 bases. The junction had 11 bases not matched to a gene; V was cut back by 7 bases and J by 6 bases. The CDR3 has 15 amino acids. Germline CDR1 and CDR2: MNHEY and SMNVEV (reference sequence). The CDR3 nucleotides read TGTGCCAGCATGGGGGCTTGGACAGGGGTGGATACGCAGTATTTT. Encoded protein: CASMGAWTGVDTQYF.

CDR3 nucleotides: TGCGCCAGCGGGTGGCGGAGGCGTGCTAACTATGGCTACACCTTC. Translated, it gives CASGWRRRANYGYTF. This chain connects TRBV4-1 to TRBJ1-2, with D hard to call. This CDR3 comprises 15 residues. V was trimmed by 8 bases and J by 0 bases, leaving 16 bases between them. Germline CDR1 is MGHRA and CDR2 is YSYEKL.

This chain joins TRBV27 and TRBJ2-1, with D possibly TRBD2 on 6 matching bases. The germline V and J ends were trimmed by 8 bases and 2 bases, with 13 bases remaining between them. The CDR3 consists of 14 residues. CDR1 is MNHEY and CDR2 is SMNVEV in the germline V gene (reference sequence). The CDR3 spells CASRGTRTYNEQFF. The CDR3, as DNA: TGTGCCAGCCGGGGGACCCGGACCTACAATGAGCAGTTCTTC.

The genes are TRBV11-2 and TRBJ2-5, with D maybe TRBD2 (7 bases). This CDR3 is built from 17 residues. The V gene's germline CDR1 is SGHAT and CDR2 FQNNGV. Between the trimmed V and J ends, which lost 2 bases and 2 bases, there was a span of 18 bases. CDR3 loop: CASSLTLGGPGQETQYF. CDR3 DNA: TGTGCCAGCAGCTTAACACTGGGGGGGCCCGGGCAAGAGACCCAGTACTTC.

The chain carries TRBV7-3 and TRBJ1-2; TRBD1 might be the D (5 bases). The V and J ends lost 5 bases and 8 bases respectively, with 15 bases between them. This CDR3 is 13 amino acids long. CDR1 and CDR2 (germline): SGHTA, FQGTGA. CDR3 in amino acids: CASSTRDSRGYTF. In DNA form, the CDR3 reads TGTGCCAGCAGCACTAGGGACTCGAGGGGCTACACCTTC.

This clone was counted between two and nine times. The V and J genes are TRBV10-2 and TRBJ2-7, with a possible D match to TRBD2 (6 bases). The CDR3 loop spans 13 amino acids. Per the germline V gene, CDR1 is WSHSY and CDR2 is SAAADI. The germline V and J ends were trimmed by 1 base and 7 bases, with 11 bases remaining between them. This CDR3 reads CASSELDRGEQYF. CDR3 in DNA: TGCGCCAGCAGTGAGTTGGACCGGGGGGAGCAGTACTTC.

CDR3 nucleotides: TGCGCCAGCGGCCGGGAACGATTCACCCAGTACTTC. Its protein product is CASGRERFTQYF. This chain uses TRBV10-2 with TRBJ2-5, with D maybe TRBD2 (5 bases). There are 12 residues in the CDR3. Trimming stripped 8 bases from V and 8 bases from J, with 15 bases between. CDR1 and CDR2 (germline): WSHSY, SAAADI.

J is TRBJ2-6 and V is TRBV7-9; weak D call: TRBD2 (6 bases). CDR1 is SEHNR and CDR2 is FQNEAQ in the germline V gene (reference sequence). The CDR3 loop spans 16 amino acids. Trimming cost V 7 bases and J 4 bases, with 17 bases left between them. The CDR3 region is CASNVGGDSGANVLTF. The CDR3 coding sequence is TGTGCCAGCAACGTCGGAGGGGACTCCGGGGCCAACGTCCTGACTTTC.

This sequence joins TRBV9 and TRBJ2-7, with D uncertain. Trimming cost V 0 bases and J 4 bases, with 8 bases left between them. The germline gives CDR1 SGDLS, CDR2 YYNGEE. The CDR3 extends over 13 amino acids. The CDR3 nucleotides are TGTGCCAGCAGCGTAGCTTCCGAGTACGAGCAGTACTTC. Its translation: CASSVASEYEQYF.

The chain combines TRBV20-1 with TRBJ2-3; D is perhaps TRBD2 (5 bases). The length of the CDR3 is 11 residues. CDR1 DFQATT and CDR2 SNEGSKA come from the germline V gene (reference sequence). CDR3 sequence: CSPEGGFTQYF. CDR3 sequence (DNA): TGCAGCCCTGAGGGTGGGTTTACGCAGTATTTT.

The V call is TRBV5-1, the J call TRBJ2-5; 10 bases are shared with TRBD1. This CDR3 has 15 residues. CDR1 is SGHRS, CDR2 YFSETQ, per germline. The V and J ends lost 4 bases and 7 bases, in that order; junction bases with no gene match: 10. CDR3 in amino acids: CASSRGQGDPGTQYF. As DNA, the CDR3 is TGCGCCAGCAGCCGTGGACAGGGGGACCCTGGGACCCAGTACTTC.

The rearrangement uses TRBV7-2 and TRBJ1-5; D gene uncertain. The germline V gene encodes CDR1 SGHTA and CDR2 FQGNSA. With 3 bases removed from V and 6 bases from J, the gap between germline ends came to 9 bases. The CDR3 spans 13 residues. CDR3: CASSFTPGQPQHF. CDR3 in DNA: TGTGCCAGCAGCTTCACCCCCGGTCAGCCCCAGCATTTT.

The V and J genes are TRBV4-3 and TRBJ1-2; D is unresolved. The CDR3 has 15 amino acids. V dropped 4 bases and J dropped 4 bases, with 16 bases sitting between them. The germline V gene has CDR1 LGHNA and CDR2 YSLEER. CDR3 nucleotides: TGCGCCAGCAGCCCCCGAAGAGGAGACCCCTATGGCTACACCTTC. It encodes CASSPRRGDPYGYTF.

The chain carries TRBV9 and TRBJ1-1, with D perhaps TRBD1 (6 bases). Trimming shortened V by 6 bases and J by 2 bases, and 14 bases separated the two germline ends. CDR3 length: 14 amino acids. CDR1 SGDLS and CDR2 YYNGEE come from the germline V gene. The CDR3 protein is CASKKQQGNTEAFF. DNA of the CDR3: TGTGCCAGCAAGAAACAACAGGGTAACACTGAAGCTTTCTTT.

The chain joins TRBV5-4 to TRBJ2-1; weak D call: TRBD2 (6 bases). This CDR3 is built from 15 residues. V lost 4 bases and J 7 bases, leaving 18 bases between the germline ends. Germline loops: CDR1 SGHNT, CDR2 YYREEE (reference sequence). For the CDR3, the DNA is TGTGCCAGCAGCCCCGATTTCGGGGGAAGGAATGAGCAGTTCTTC. Its translation is CASSPDFGGRNEQFF.